Each of the 18 T cell receptor beta chains below was sequenced from the same sample in a study of cytomegalovirus exposure and HLA in healthy donors. With 60 Vbeta and 13 Jbeta primers, the PCR was carried out. TCRdb's table, derived via immunoSEQ multiplex PCR, lists solely in-frame clones and lacks some. The data contain about 200,000 clones, about 83% of them singletons. The source material was PBMCs. The receptors here all came from a girl aged 10 to 17 in good health and CMV-seronegative.

Points on this clone: This clone may be a read error of a much larger clone one base away. The chain is built from TRBV2 and TRBJ2-3; 10 bases fit TRBD2. The CDR3 runs to 14 residues. Germline V gene data show CDR1 as SNHLY and CDR2 as FYNNEI. Germline trimming cut 5 bases from V and 2 bases from J; bases unmatched to any gene: 1. The CDR3 here is CASSSGRATDTQYF. The CDR3 DNA follows: TGTGCCAGCAGTAGCGGGAGGGCCACAGATACGCAGTATTTT.

The chain couples TRBV5-1 to TRBJ2-1; possibly TRBD2 for D (5 bases). This CDR3 has 17 residues. Trimming cost V 4 bases and J 2 bases, with 19 bases left between them. Looked up from germline, CDR1 is SGHRS and CDR2 is YFSETQ. CDR3 loop: CASSVVPLAATYNEQFF. Here the CDR3 DNA reads TGCGCCAGCAGCGTGGTTCCTCTAGCAGCCACCTACAATGAGCAGTTCTTC. Complete variable domain (other parts from reference TRBV5-1 and TRBJ2-1): KAGVTQTPRYLIKTRGQQVTLSCSPISGHRSVSWYQQTPGQGLQFLFEYFSETQRNKGNFPGRFSGRQFSNSRSEMNVSTLELGDSALYLCASSVVPLAATYNEQFFGPGTRLTVL.

This clone was seen a single time. The chain combines TRBV10-3 with TRBJ2-7; TRBD2 matches at 7 bases. CDR1 and CDR2 (germline): ENHRY, SYGVKD. This CDR3 is 14 amino acids long. Trimming at V came to 8 bases and at J to 0 bases, leaving 7 bases not matched to a gene. CDR3 amino acids: CAIAGLDSSYEQYF. As DNA, the CDR3 is TGTGCCATCGCAGGACTAGATAGCTCCTACGAGCAGTACTTC.

V is TRBV25-1 and J is TRBJ1-1; weak D call: TRBD1 (5 bases). From germline, CDR1 is MGHDK and CDR2 SYGVNS. V lost 3 bases to trimming and J lost 10 bases, with 15 bases between them. There are 13 residues in the CDR3. The CDR3 here is CASSDGGVVAAFF. The CDR3 DNA sequence: TGTGCCAGCAGTGATGGAGGGGTTGTTGCAGCTTTCTTT.

As regards this clone: One end of the junction fails to match germline, which may point to a read error. The gene calls are TRBV28 and TRBJ2-3; D unclear. Germline-derived CDR1 and CDR2 are MDHEN and SYDVKM. The length of the CDR3 is 13 residues. CDR3: CASSLGRTDAQYF. CDR3 bases: TGTGCCAGCAGTTTGGGCCGTACAGATGCGCAGTATTTT.

This clone has only one observation. The V and J genes are TRBV6-1 and TRBJ2-3, with 8 bases lining up with TRBD2. Germline V CDR1 and CDR2: MNHNS, SASEGT. CDR3 length equals 14 residues. After removal of 9 bases from V and 0 bases from J, the junction contained 5 bases not matched to a gene. CDR3 sequence: CASGTSFSTDTQYF. The CDR3 nucleotides are TGTGCCAGTGGGACTAGTTTCAGCACAGATACGCAGTATTTT.

This clone was recorded only once. This rearrangement joins TRBV11-2 to TRBJ2-1, with D maybe TRBD2 (5 bases). This CDR3 has 14 amino acids. V gave up 5 bases and J gave up 6 bases, with 14 bases separating them. Per germline, CDR1 SGHAT and CDR2 FQNNGV. The CDR3, as DNA: TGTGCCAGCAGCCCTACCGGACTGTTCAATGAGCAGTTCTTC. This translates into CASSPTGLFNEQFF.

The CDR3 sequence is CASSRNRVGFYEQYF. The CDR3 nucleotides are TGTGCCAGCAGCCGTAACAGGGTCGGATTCTACGAGCAGTACTTC. The chain couples TRBV27 to TRBJ2-7, with a tentative D call TRBD1 (6 bases). The CDR3 length is 15 residues. V was shortened by 6 bases and J by 3 bases, with 18 bases between the two germline ends. Germline values: CDR1 MNHEY, CDR2 SMNVEV (reference sequence).

The V gene is TRBV10-2, the J gene TRBJ2-5, with TRBD2 matching 12 bases. Germline values: CDR1 WSHSY, CDR2 SAAADI. J was trimmed by 2 bases and V by 0 bases; bases with no gene match: 4. The CDR3 is 17 residues long. The CDR3 is CASSESRLAGEQETQYF. The DNA of the CDR3 is TGCGCCAGCAGTGAGTCTAGACTAGCGGGAGAGCAAGAGACCCAGTACTTC.

V usage is TRBV28 and J usage is TRBJ2-1; no firm D call. Trimming removed 7 bases at V and 3 bases at J, with 16 bases between. The CDR3 totals 15 residues. Germline CDR1 MDHEN, CDR2 SYDVKM. The CDR3 region is CASTAPGLLYNEQFF. CDR3 coding DNA: TGTGCCAGCACTGCACCAGGCCTACTCTACAATGAGCAGTTCTTC.

The chain uses TRBV18 and TRBJ1-2; tentative D call: TRBD1 (5 bases). CDR3 length equals 14 residues. Germline V gene data show CDR1 as KGHSH and CDR2 as LQKENI. Trimming took 4 bases from V and 8 from J, leaving 17 bases between them. The CDR3 DNA sequence: TGTGCCAGCTCACAATCCCTGGACATGCGGGGCTACACCTTC. Its protein is CASSQSLDMRGYTF.

This clone was recorded only once. J is TRBJ2-3 and V is TRBV7-9; TRBD2 might be the D (6 bases). Trimming cost V 3 bases and J 2 bases, with 9 bases left between them. Looked up from germline, CDR1 is SEHNR and CDR2 is FQNEAQ (reference sequence). The CDR3 length is 14 residues. The CDR3 DNA reads TGTGCCAGCAGCTTCCGGGGGACCACAGATACGCAGTATTTT. Translated: CASSFRGTTDTQYF.

This clone appeared once. Written as DNA, the CDR3 is TGTGCCAGCAGCAATGCCCACCTAACAGAAAACTATGGCTACACCTTC. Residues: CASSNAHLTENYGYTF. The gene calls are TRBV21-1 and TRBJ1-2; the table names TRBD1, a call not compared with the DNA. TRBV21-1 is assigned pseudogene status. The CDR3 contains 16 residues.

This clone has only one observation. The chain joins TRBV7-9 to TRBJ2-5; D is possibly TRBD1 (5 bases). Germline-derived CDR1 and CDR2 are SEHNR and FQNEAQ (reference sequence). CDR3 length: 14 amino acids. Trimming pared 3 bases from V and 1 base from J, leaving 9 bases between. CDR3 coding DNA: TGTGCCAGCAGCTTTACGACAGTCCAAGAGACCCAGTACTTC. This sequence encodes CASSFTTVQETQYF.

The table lists this clone with a few counts. V gene TRBV7-6 combines with J gene TRBJ2-7, with a possible D match to TRBD1 (5 bases). V was cut by 5 bases and J by 6 bases, with 8 bases left in between. The CDR3 has 11 amino acids. Germline CDR1 is SGHVS and CDR2 is FNYEAQ. The CDR3 loop reads CASSGHGEQYF. The CDR3 DNA reads TGTGCCAGCAGCGGACACGGCGAGCAGTACTTC. The entire variable domain, with the rest obtained from reference TRBV7-6 and TRBJ2-7, is as follows: GAGVSQSPRYKVTKRGQDVALRCDPISGHVSLYWYRQALGQGPEFLTYFNYEAQQDKSGLPNDRFSAERPEGSISTLTIQRTEQRDSAMYRCASSGHGEQYFGPGTRLTVT.

This sequence joins TRBV2 and TRBJ2-1; D is ambiguous. The CDR3 is made up of 16 amino acids. The germline V and J ends were trimmed by 6 bases and 3 bases, with 18 bases remaining between them. Germline values: CDR1 SNHLY, CDR2 FYNNEI. CDR3 region: CASRSRPVVNYNEQFF. For the CDR3, the DNA is TGTGCCAGCAGAAGCCGCCCCGTCGTAAACTACAATGAGCAGTTCTTC.

V usage is TRBV7-3 and J usage is TRBJ1-2; D uncertain. This CDR3 region has 13 residues. The V and J ends lost 7 bases and 2 bases respectively, with 11 bases between them. Looked up from germline, CDR1 is SGHTA and CDR2 is FQGTGA. DNA for the CDR3: TGTGCCAGCAACGAGGGTTCGAACTATGGCTACACCTTC. Its translation: CASNEGSNYGYTF.

This chain connects TRBV28 to TRBJ2-4, with a weak D call TRBD1 (6 bases). The CDR3 covers 17 residues. Germline CDR1 reads MDHEN; CDR2 reads SYDVKM. The V end was cut by 2 bases, the J end by 4 bases, with 18 bases between. CDR3 in amino acids: CASSLDWDMESKNIQYF. The CDR3 DNA follows: TGTGCCAGCAGTTTAGACTGGGACATGGAGAGTAAAAACATTCAGTACTTC. Complete variable domain (other parts from reference TRBV28 and TRBJ2-4): DVKVTQSSRYLVKRTGEKVFLECVQDMDHENMFWYRQDPGLGLRLIYFSYDVKMKEKGDIPEGYSVSREKKERFSLILESASTNQTSMYLCASSLDWDMESKNIQYFGAGTRLSVL.